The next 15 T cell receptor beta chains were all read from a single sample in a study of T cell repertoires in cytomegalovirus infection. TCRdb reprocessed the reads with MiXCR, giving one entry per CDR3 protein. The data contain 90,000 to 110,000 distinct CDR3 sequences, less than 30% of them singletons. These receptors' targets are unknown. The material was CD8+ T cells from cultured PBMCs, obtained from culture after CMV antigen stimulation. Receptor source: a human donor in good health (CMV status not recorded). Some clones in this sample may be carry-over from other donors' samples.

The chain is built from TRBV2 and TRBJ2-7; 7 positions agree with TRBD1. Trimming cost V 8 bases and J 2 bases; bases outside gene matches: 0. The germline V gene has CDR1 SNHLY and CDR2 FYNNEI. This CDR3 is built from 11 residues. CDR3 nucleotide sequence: TGTGCCAGCGGGACAGCCTACGAGCAGTACTTC. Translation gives CASGTAYEQYF.

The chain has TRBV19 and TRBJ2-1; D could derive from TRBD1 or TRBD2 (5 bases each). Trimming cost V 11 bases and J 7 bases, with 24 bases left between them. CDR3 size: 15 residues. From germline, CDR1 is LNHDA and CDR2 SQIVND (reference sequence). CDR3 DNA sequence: TGTGCCTCTGGTCAAGGGACCGGTATGGTAAATGAGCAGTTCTTC. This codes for CASGQGTGMVNEQFF.

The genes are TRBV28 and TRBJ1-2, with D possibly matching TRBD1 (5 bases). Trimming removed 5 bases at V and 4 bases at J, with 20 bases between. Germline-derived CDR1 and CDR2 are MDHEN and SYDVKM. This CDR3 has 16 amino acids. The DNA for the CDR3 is TGTGCCAGCAGTGGTCCACTGGGGCAGGGCGGCTATGGCTACACCTTC. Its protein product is CASSGPLGQGGYGYTF.

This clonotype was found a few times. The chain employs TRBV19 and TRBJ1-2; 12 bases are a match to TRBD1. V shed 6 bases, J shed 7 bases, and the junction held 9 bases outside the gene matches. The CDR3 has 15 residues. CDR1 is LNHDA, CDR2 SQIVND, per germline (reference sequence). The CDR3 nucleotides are TGTGCCAGTAGCACCGGGGGACAGGGGGCAGGTGGCTACACCTTC. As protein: CASSTGGQGAGGYTF.

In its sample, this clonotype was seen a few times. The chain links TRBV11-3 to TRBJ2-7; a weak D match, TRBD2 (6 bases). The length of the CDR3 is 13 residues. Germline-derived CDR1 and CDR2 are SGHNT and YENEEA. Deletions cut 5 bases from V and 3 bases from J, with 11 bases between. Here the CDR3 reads CASSPVEGYEQYF. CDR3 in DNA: TGTGCCAGCAGCCCCGTGGAGGGCTACGAGCAGTACTTC.

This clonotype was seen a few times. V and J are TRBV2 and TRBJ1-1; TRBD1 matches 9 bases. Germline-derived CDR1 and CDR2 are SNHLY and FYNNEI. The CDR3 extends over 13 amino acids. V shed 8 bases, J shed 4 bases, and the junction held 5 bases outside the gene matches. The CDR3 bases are TGTGCCAGCGGGACAGGGCTATCCACTGAAGCTTTCTTT. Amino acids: CASGTGLSTEAFF.

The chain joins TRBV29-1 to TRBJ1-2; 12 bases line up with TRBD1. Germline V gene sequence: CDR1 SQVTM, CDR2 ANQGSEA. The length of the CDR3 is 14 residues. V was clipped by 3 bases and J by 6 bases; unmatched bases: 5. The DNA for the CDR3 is TGCAGCGTTGATCTGGGACAGGGGGCTGATGGCTACACCTTC. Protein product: CSVDLGQGADGYTF.

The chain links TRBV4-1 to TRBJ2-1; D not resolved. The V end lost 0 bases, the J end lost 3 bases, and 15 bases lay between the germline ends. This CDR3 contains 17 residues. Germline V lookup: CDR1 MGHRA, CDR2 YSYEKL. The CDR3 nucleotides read TGCGCCAGCAGCCAAGAACCCTCCAGGTCCCTCTACAATGAGCAGTTCTTC. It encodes CASSQEPSRSLYNEQFF.

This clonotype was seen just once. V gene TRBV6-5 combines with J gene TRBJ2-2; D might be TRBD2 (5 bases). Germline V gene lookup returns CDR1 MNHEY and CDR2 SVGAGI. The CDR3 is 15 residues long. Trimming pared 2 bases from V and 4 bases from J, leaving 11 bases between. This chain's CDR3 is CASSYLSEGTGELFF. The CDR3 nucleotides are TGTGCCAGCAGTTACCTGAGTGAGGGCACCGGGGAGCTGTTTTTT.

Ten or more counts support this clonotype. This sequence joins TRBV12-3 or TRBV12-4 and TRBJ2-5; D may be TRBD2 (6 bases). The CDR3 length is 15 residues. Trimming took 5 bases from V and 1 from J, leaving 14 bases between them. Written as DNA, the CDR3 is TGTGCCAGCAGTCGTCCAGGGACTGGCCAAGAGACCCAGTACTTC. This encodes CASSRPGTGQETQYF.

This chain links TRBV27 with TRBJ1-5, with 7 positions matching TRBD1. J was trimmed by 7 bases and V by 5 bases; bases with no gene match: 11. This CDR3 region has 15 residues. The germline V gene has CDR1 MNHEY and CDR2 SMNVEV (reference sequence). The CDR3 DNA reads TGTGCCAGCAGTCCCCTCGGACAGGTCGGGCAGCCCCAGCATTTT. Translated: CASSPLGQVGQPQHF.

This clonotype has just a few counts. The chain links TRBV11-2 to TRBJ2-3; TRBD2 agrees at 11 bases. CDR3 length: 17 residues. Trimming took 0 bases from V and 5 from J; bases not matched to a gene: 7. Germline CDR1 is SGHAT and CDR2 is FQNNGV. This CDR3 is CASSLDPSGGIGDTQYF. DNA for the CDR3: TGTGCCAGCAGCTTAGACCCTAGCGGGGGGATAGGAGATACGCAGTATTTT.

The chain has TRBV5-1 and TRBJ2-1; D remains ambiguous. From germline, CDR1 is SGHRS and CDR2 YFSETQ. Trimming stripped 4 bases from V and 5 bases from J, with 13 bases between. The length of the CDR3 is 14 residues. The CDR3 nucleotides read TGCGCCAGCAGCCCGCGGAAGACCGACAATGAGCAGTTCTTC. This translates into CASSPRKTDNEQFF.

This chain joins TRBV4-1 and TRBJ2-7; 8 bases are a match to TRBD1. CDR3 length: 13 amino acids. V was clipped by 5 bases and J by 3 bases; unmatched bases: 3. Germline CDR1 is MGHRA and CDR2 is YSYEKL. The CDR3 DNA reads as TGCGCCAGCAGCTGGGACAGGTACTACGAGCAGTACTTC. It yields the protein CASSWDRYYEQYF.

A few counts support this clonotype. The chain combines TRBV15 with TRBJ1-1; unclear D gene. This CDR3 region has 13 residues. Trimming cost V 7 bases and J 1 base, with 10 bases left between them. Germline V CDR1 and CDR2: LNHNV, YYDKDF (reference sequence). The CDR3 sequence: CATTLEGNTEAFF. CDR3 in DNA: TGTGCCACCACCCTGGAGGGGAACACTGAAGCTTTCTTT.